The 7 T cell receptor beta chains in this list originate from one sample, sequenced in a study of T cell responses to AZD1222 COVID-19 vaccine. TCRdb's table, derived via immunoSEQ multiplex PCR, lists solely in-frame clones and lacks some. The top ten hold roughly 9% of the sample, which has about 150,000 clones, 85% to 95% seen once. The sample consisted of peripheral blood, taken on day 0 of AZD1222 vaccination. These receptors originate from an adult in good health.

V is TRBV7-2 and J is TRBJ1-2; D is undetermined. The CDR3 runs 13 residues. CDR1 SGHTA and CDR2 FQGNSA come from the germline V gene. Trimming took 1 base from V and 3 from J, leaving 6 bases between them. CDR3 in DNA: TGTGCCAGCAGCTTAGGGGGTTACTATGGCTACACCTTC. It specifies CASSLGGYYGYTF.

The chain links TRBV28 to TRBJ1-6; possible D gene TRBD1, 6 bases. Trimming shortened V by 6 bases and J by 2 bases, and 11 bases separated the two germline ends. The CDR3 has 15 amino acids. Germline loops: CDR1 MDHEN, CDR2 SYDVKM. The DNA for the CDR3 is TGTGCCAGCAGGGGGGCATTCACCTATAATTCACCCCTCCACTTT. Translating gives CASRGAFTYNSPLHF.

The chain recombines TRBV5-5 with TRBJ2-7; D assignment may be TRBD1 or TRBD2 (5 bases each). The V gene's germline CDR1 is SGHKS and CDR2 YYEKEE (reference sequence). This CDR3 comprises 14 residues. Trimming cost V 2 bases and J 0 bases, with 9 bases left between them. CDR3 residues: CASSLEGFSYEQYF. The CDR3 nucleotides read TGTGCCAGCAGCTTAGAGGGGTTCTCCTACGAGCAGTACTTC.

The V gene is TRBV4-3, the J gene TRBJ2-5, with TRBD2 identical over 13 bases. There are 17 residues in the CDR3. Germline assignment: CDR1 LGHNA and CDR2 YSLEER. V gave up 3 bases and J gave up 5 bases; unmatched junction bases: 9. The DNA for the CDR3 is TGCGCCAGCAGCCAGGCTAGTACTAGCGGGGGGGCCGAGACCCAGTACTTC. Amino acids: CASSQASTSGGAETQYF.

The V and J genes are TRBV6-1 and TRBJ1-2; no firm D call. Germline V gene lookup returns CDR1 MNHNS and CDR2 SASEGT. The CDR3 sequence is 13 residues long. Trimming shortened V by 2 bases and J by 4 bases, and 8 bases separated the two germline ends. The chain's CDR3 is CASSEPESYGYTF. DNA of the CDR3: TGTGCCAGCAGTGAACCGGAGTCCTATGGCTACACCTTC.

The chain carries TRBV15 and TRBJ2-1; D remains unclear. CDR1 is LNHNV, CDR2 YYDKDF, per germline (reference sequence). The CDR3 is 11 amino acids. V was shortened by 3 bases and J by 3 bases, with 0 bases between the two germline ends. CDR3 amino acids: CATSSYNEQFF. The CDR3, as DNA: TGTGCCACCAGCAGCTACAATGAGCAGTTCTTC.

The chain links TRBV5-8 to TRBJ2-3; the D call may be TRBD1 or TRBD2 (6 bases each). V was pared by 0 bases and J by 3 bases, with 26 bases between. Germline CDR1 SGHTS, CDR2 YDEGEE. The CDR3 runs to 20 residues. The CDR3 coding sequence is TGTGCCAGCAGCTTGGTAGGGACTCGCGTTTGGGGGGCAGGGACAGATACGCAGTATTTT. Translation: CASSLVGTRVWGAGTDTQYF.